This T cell receptor beta chain originates from a study of regulatory T cells in long-lasting Graves disease. Study-level results: Persistent disease preferred TRBV28, TRBJ1-2 and TRBJ2-5; new disease, TRBV20-1 and TRBJ2-1.

The time point: persistent/refractory GD, antithyroid drugs over 5 years with positive TRAb. Generation of the TCR library employed RNA extracted from PBMCs. A roughly 8.1-milliliter sample of peripheral blood was drawn into EDTA tubes. Germline V gene lookup returns CDR1 LNHDA and CDR2 SQIVND (reference sequence). The CDR3 spans 15 residues. Trimming removed 2 bases from V and 6 bases from J; junction bases left unmatched: 7. With regard to this clonotype: Its antigen is undetermined.

Building of the TCR beta libraries involved iRepertoire HTBI primers and Arm-PCR of CDR3 regions. The authors' processing: Identification of gene segments yielded around 64 TRBV and 14 TRBJ across samples. Via MiXCR, TCRdb re-called the multiplex PCR reads, giving one row per CDR3 protein. In this record, the V and J calls reflect TCRdb's handling and not the investigators' own analysis. The sample comprises around 450,000 distinct CDR3 sequences, roughly 21% of which are singletons, and approximately 6.4% rests with the top ten. The chain combines TRBV19 with TRBJ1-1, with 9 bases lining up with TRBD1. The source was peripheral blood mononuclear cells (PBMCs), collected when the disease was refractory, from a patient treated with antithyroid drugs. The sequence derives from a female donor with Graves disease. The CDR3 DNA reads TGTGCCAGTAGTATATTAGGACAGGGGAATGCTGAAGCTTTCTTT. Translating gives CASSILGQGNAEAFF.